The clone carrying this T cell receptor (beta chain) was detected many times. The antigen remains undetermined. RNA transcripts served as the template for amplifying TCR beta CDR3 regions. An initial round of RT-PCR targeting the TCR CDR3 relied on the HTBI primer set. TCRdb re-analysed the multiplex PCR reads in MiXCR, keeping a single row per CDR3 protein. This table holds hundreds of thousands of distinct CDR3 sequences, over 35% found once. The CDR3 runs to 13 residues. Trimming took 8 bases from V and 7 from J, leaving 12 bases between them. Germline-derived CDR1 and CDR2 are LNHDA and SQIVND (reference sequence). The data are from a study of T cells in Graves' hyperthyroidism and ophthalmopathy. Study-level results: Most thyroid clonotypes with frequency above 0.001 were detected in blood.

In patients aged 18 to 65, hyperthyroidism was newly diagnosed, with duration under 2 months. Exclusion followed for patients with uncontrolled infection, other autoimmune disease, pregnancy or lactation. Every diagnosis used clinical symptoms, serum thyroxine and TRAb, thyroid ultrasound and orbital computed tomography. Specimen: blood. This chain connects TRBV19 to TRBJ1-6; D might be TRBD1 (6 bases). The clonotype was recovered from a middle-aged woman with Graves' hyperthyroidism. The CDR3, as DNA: TGTGCCAGTGGGGACAAAAGGAATTCACCCCTCCACTTT. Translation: CASGDKRNSPLHF.